This T cell receptor (beta chain) was recorded in a study of T-cell reconstitution after alpha-beta-depleted transplantation in children. CDR3 length equals 15 residues. The V gene lost 3 bases and the J gene lost 6 bases, with 19 bases spanning the gap. Germline V CDR1 and CDR2: SGHNT, YYREEE (reference sequence). A library of TCRbeta sequences, prepared with unique molecular identifiers, was generated. Using its own MiXCR run on the PCR reads, TCRdb lists one record per CDR3 protein. The table shows 300,000 to 350,000 distinct CDR3 sequences, with around 25% occurring only once. The sequence was obtained from a male patient younger than 18 who had a stem cell transplant for acute lymphoblastic leukemia, so the T cells may come from the graft donor. The material was PBMCs, mostly from graft donor cells, obtained 180 days after TCRalphabeta/CD19-depleted stem cell transplant. The chain carries TRBV5-4 and TRBJ2-7, with D tentatively TRBD2 (6 bases). CDR3 loop: CASSSHPDYLVEQYF. CDR3 DNA sequence: TGTGCCAGCAGCTCCCATCCGGACTATTTAGTCGAGCAGTACTTC.